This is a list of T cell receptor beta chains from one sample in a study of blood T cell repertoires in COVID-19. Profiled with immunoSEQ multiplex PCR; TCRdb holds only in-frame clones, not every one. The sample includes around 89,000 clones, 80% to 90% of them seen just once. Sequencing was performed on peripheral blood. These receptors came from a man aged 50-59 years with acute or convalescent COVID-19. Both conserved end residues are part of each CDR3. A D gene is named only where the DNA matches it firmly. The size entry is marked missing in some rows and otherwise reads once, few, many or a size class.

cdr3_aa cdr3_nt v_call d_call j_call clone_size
CASSHGTKNTEAFF TGTGCCAGCAGCCATGGGACAAAGAACACTGAAGCTTTCTTT TRBV3-1/TRBV3-2 NA TRBJ1-1 NA
CASSVGPTQYF TGTGCCAGCAGTGTTGGTCCGACTCAGTACTTC TRBV28 NA TRBJ2-7 NA
CASSPRLAGRETQYF TGTGCCAGCAGCCCCCGACTCGCGGGGCGCGAGACCCAGTACTTC TRBV9 NA TRBJ2-5 once
CSASSGGADSNQPQHF TGCAGTGCTAGTTCAGGGGGCGCGGATAGCAATCAGCCCCAGCATTTT TRBV20-1 TRBD1 TRBJ1-5 few
CAWSQGRDPQVGFF TGTGCCTGGAGCCAAGGGCGGGACCCTCAGGTGGGGTTCTTC TRBV30 NA TRBJ2-1 NA
CASSAGRQGGGNTIYF TGTGCCAGCAGCGCAGGCAGGCAGGGCGGTGGAAACACCATATATTTT TRBV11-2 NA TRBJ1-3 NA
CASSYSDTGVNEQYF TGTGCCAGCAGTTACTCTGATACAGGGGTGAACGAGCAGTACTTC TRBV6-5 TRBD1 TRBJ2-7 NA
CASSSGDEGPQHF TGTGCCAGCAGCTCGGGGGACGAAGGGCCCCAGCATTTT TRBV7-9 NA TRBJ1-5 NA
CASSQGTDRAGGYTF TGTGCCAGCAGCCAAGGGACGGACAGGGCTGGCGGCTACACCTTC TRBV4-2 TRBD1 TRBJ1-2 NA
CASSLVFDQPQHF TGTGCCAGCAGTTTAGTTTTCGATCAGCCCCAGCATTTT TRBV28 NA TRBJ1-5 NA
CASSPLAGLSTDTQYF TGTGCCAGCAGCCCACTAGCGGGGCTTAGCACAGATACGCAGTATTTT TRBV6-4 TRBD2 TRBJ2-3 NA
CASSPDRGLGYTF TGCGCCAGCAGCCCCGACAGGGGGCTCGGCTACACCTTC TRBV5-1 TRBD1 TRBJ1-2 NA
CASRGGGNTEAFF TGTGCCAGCCGAGGGGGGGGGAACACTGAAGCTTTCTTT TRBV12-3/TRBV12-4 NA TRBJ1-1 NA
CASSGILGGIGYTF TGTGCCAGCAGTGGGATCTTGGGAGGCATTGGCTACACCTTC TRBV2 NA TRBJ1-2 once
CASRTGGNSGNTIYF TGTGCCAGCAGAACAGGGGGGAACTCTGGAAACACCATATATTTT TRBV28 TRBD1 TRBJ1-3 NA
CASGSDRVYTQYF TGTGCCAGCGGATCGGACAGGGTGTATACGCAGTATTTT TRBV6-5 TRBD1 TRBJ2-3 NA
CASSPGTGKGEQFF TGTGCCAGCAGTCCCGGGACAGGGAAAGGAGAGCAGTTCTTC TRBV7-6 TRBD1 TRBJ2-1 NA
CASSDSKRGRYNEQFF TGTGCCAGCAGTGACTCGAAGCGGGGGCGCTACAATGAGCAGTTCTTC TRBV6-4 TRBD2 TRBJ2-1 NA
CSAIDVGGELFF TGCAGTGCTATTGACGTCGGCGGGGAGCTGTTTTTT TRBV20-1 NA TRBJ2-2 NA
CASKEGLYQETQYF TGCGCCAGCAAGGAGGGGCTGTACCAAGAGACCCAGTACTTC TRBV5-1 NA TRBJ2-5 NA
CASSRGRTRSSYNEQFF TGTGCCAGTAGTAGGGGGAGGACCCGATCGTCCTACAATGAGCAGTTCTTC TRBV19 NA TRBJ2-1 NA
CASSIMRGGQETQYF TGTGCCAGTAGTATTATGCGGGGGGGCCAAGAGACCCAGTACTTC TRBV19 TRBD2 TRBJ2-5 NA
CASSQDPRTEETQYF TGCGCCAGCAGCCAAGATCCAAGGACAGAAGAGACCCAGTACTTC TRBV4-1 NA TRBJ2-5 NA
CSGLTSGGPSTDTQYF TGCAGCGGCCTGACTAGCGGGGGGCCTAGCACAGATACGCAGTATTTT TRBV29-1 TRBD2 TRBJ2-3 NA
CASSLARADSNQPQHF TGTGCCAGCAGCTTAGCGCGGGCCGATAGCAATCAGCCCCAGCATTTT TRBV7-8 NA TRBJ1-5 NA
CASTDLQGRTEAFF TGTGCCAGTACCGATTTGCAGGGGAGAACTGAAGCTTTCTTT TRBV19 NA TRBJ1-1 once
CASSPSSGAPSGNQPQHF TGTGCCAGCAGCCCCTCATCTGGGGCACCGTCGGGCAATCAGCCCCAGCATTTT TRBV7-3 NA TRBJ1-5 NA
CASSEQRGDTQYF TGTGCCAGCAGTGAACAGAGAGGGGATACGCAGTATTTT TRBV6-1 NA TRBJ2-3 few
CASSTTPGRQGEKLFF TGTGCCAGCAGCACGACCCCAGGGAGGCAGGGTGAAAAACTGTTTTTT TRBV5-5 NA TRBJ1-4 once
CASGGAVRAEAFF TGTGCCAGCGGGGGGGCAGTTCGGGCTGAAGCTTTCTTT TRBV6-5 NA TRBJ1-1 NA
CAWSVQGQAFF TGTGCCTGGAGTGTCCAGGGGCAAGCTTTCTTT TRBV30 NA TRBJ1-1 NA
CASSPGTGGYMNTEAFF TGCGCCAGCAGCCCCGGGACAGGGGGATACATGAACACTGAAGCTTTCTTT TRBV5-1 TRBD1 TRBJ1-1 NA
CASGGSTDTQYF TGTGCCAGCGGCGGGTCGACAGATACGCAGTATTTT TRBV7-8 NA TRBJ2-3 NA
CASSFSRGGQGSTQYF TGCGCCAGCAGCTTTTCGCGGGGGGGCCAAGGTTCTACGCAGTATTTT TRBV5-1 TRBD2 TRBJ2-3 NA
CASSLGGVPGAFF TGTGCCAGCAGCTTGGGCGGGGTGCCCGGAGCTTTCTTT TRBV11-2 NA TRBJ1-1 NA
CASSQGPNTEAFF TGTGCCAGCAGCCAAGGGCCCAACACTGAAGCTTTCTTT TRBV3-1/TRBV3-2 NA TRBJ1-1 NA
CASSQRGISGNTIYF TGTGCCAGCAGTCAACGCGGGATCTCTGGAAACACCATATATTTT TRBV7-4 NA TRBJ1-3 once
CASSEAGDRAYSGANVLTF TGTGCCAGCAGTGAAGCCGGTGACAGGGCGTACTCTGGGGCCAACGTCCTGACTTTC TRBV2 TRBD1 TRBJ2-6 once
CASSLEWGTSGDNEQFF TGTGCCAGCAGCCTAGAGTGGGGGACTAGCGGGGACAATGAGCAGTTCTTC TRBV7-2 TRBD2 TRBJ2-1 NA
CASRWDTAGYGYTF TGTGCCAGCAGATGGGACACTGCTGGCTATGGCTACACCTTC TRBV2 NA TRBJ1-2 NA